Shown below are 27 T cell receptor beta chains from a single sample sequenced in a study of cytomegalovirus exposure and HLA in healthy donors. Sequencing used immunoSEQ multiplex PCR; TCRdb keeps in-frame clones, though not all of them. The data contain a few hundred thousand clones, just over 85% of them singletons. Sequenced input: PBMCs. These receptors were taken from a woman younger than 30 in good health and CMV-seronegative.

About this clone: This same CDR3 is encoded by further DNA sequences in the sample. The J gene is TRBJ2-7, the V gene TRBV11-2, with D hard to call. The CDR3 spans 13 residues. V was pared by 5 bases and J by 2 bases, with 10 bases between. The V gene's germline CDR1 is SGHAT and CDR2 FQNNGV. The DNA of the CDR3 is TGTGCCAGCAGCCCGACTGGAGCCTACGAGCAGTACTTC. Translated, it gives CASSPTGAYEQYF.

The chain has TRBV13 and TRBJ2-1; TRBD2 aligns across 9 bases. J gave up 6 bases and V 5 bases, and 8 bases lay outside the gene matches. CDR1 is PRHDT and CDR2 is FYEKMQ in the germline V gene (reference sequence). The CDR3 is 15 residues long. The chain's CDR3 is CASSPLLAGVNEQFF. CDR3 sequence (DNA): TGTGCCAGCAGCCCCCTTTTAGCGGGAGTCAATGAGCAGTTCTTC.

The rearrangement joins TRBV28 to TRBJ2-5; 8 bases match TRBD1. Germline values: CDR1 MDHEN, CDR2 SYDVKM. The CDR3 is made up of 15 amino acids. V lost 0 bases and J lost 0; bases outside the gene matches: 0. The CDR3 sequence is CASSLWDRDQETQYF. For the CDR3, the DNA is TGTGCCAGCAGTTTATGGGACAGGGACCAAGAGACCCAGTACTTC.

This clone was detected a few times. The sample holds other DNA sequences that translate to the same CDR3. This chain links TRBV27 with TRBJ2-7; no definite D call. With 4 bases removed from V and 3 bases from J, the gap between germline ends came to 4 bases. The CDR3 has 11 amino acids. CDR1 and CDR2 (germline): MNHEY, SMNVEV (reference sequence). The CDR3 here is CASSSYYEQYF. The CDR3 DNA follows: TGTGCCAGCAGTTCCTACTACGAGCAGTACTTC.

About this clone: The sample holds other DNA sequences that translate to the same CDR3. The chain recombines TRBV5-1 with TRBJ2-7; TRBD2 aligns across 7 bases. The CDR3 is made up of 13 amino acids. The germline gives CDR1 SGHRS, CDR2 YFSETQ. V trimming: 0 bases; J trimming: 7 bases; junction bases outside the gene matches: 4. DNA of the CDR3: TGCGCCAGCAGCTTGGGCGGGAGAGATGAGCAGTACTTC. Protein: CASSLGGRDEQYF.

V gene TRBV19 combines with J gene TRBJ1-1; D is perhaps TRBD1 (6 bases). CDR3 size: 13 residues. Looked up from germline, CDR1 is LNHDA and CDR2 is SQIVND (reference sequence). V was pared by 5 bases and J by 3 bases, with 10 bases between. For the CDR3, the DNA is TGTGCCAGTAGTGCTAGACAGGACACTGAAGCTTTCTTT. It encodes CASSARQDTEAFF.

The chain links TRBV6-6 to TRBJ2-1; D might be TRBD1 (5 bases). The V gene's germline CDR1 is MNHNY and CDR2 SVGAGI (reference sequence). The V gene lost 4 bases and the J gene lost 5 bases, with 12 bases spanning the gap. The CDR3 runs to 14 residues. Here the CDR3 DNA reads TGTGCCAGCAGTTGGGGCATTACCGACAATGAGCAGTTCTTC. Its protein product is CASSWGITDNEQFF.

This chain connects TRBV19 to TRBJ2-3; the match to TRBD1 covers 7 bases. The CDR3 length is 11 residues. CDR1 is LNHDA, CDR2 SQIVND, per germline (reference sequence). V lost 7 bases, J lost 6 bases, and 1 base stayed unmatched. The CDR3: CASKGADTQYF. In DNA, the CDR3 is TGTGCCAGTAAGGGGGCGGATACGCAGTATTTT.

The chain carries TRBV4-1 and TRBJ2-5, with D tentatively TRBD2 (6 bases). Between the trimmed V and J ends, which lost 4 bases and 1 base, there was a span of 10 bases. This CDR3 region has 14 residues. Germline V gene data show CDR1 as MGHRA and CDR2 as YSYEKL. CDR3 in amino acids: CASSRFSGQETQYF. CDR3 in DNA: TGCGCCAGCAGCCGGTTTAGCGGCCAAGAGACCCAGTACTTC.

The chain has TRBV7-6 and TRBJ2-1, with 8 bases aligning to TRBD2. This CDR3 is 16 amino acids long. Trimming at V came to 5 bases and at J to 7 bases, leaving 13 bases not matched to a gene. Germline V gene lookup returns CDR1 SGHVS and CDR2 FNYEAQ. This chain's CDR3 is CASSPRVSERGNEQFF. CDR3 DNA sequence: TGTGCCAGCAGCCCCCGCGTATCGGAGCGGGGGAATGAGCAGTTCTTC.

The chain is built from TRBV5-5 and TRBJ2-3; 9 nucleotides align to TRBD1. Germline V CDR1 and CDR2: SGHKS, YYEKEE (reference sequence). This CDR3 has 15 amino acids. The ends lost 0 bases at V and 1 base at J; junction bases unmatched: 0. The CDR3 here is CASSLDRGRTDTQYF. In DNA, the CDR3 is TGTGCCAGCAGCTTGGACAGGGGGCGCACAGATACGCAGTATTTT. The whole variable domain, filled in from reference TRBV5-5 and TRBJ2-3, reads DAGVTQSPTHLIKTRGQQVTLRCSPISGHKSVSWYQQVLGQGPQFIFQYYEKEERGRGNFPDRFSARQFPNYSSELNVNALLLGDSALYLCASSLDRGRTDTQYFGPGTRLTVL.

The chain couples TRBV5-4 to TRBJ1-3; the D is unclear. The CDR3 is 16 amino acids. V lost 3 bases and J 1 base, leaving 14 bases between the germline ends. In germline, CDR1 is SGHNT, CDR2 YYREEE (reference sequence). The CDR3 loop is CASSSFGEASGNTIYF. For the CDR3, the DNA is TGTGCCAGCAGCTCATTCGGGGAGGCTTCTGGAAACACCATATATTTT.

V and J are TRBV7-9 and TRBJ1-3, with D hard to call. V gave up 5 bases and J gave up 5 bases, with 13 bases separating them. Germline CDR1 SEHNR, CDR2 FQNEAQ (reference sequence). The CDR3 has 14 residues. In nucleotides, the CDR3 is TGTGCCAGCAGCGATGGGCAGTCTCGAAACACCATATATTTT. It specifies CASSDGQSRNTIYF.

This clone was found a few times. The chain carries TRBV28 and TRBJ2-7; D gene ambiguous. V was cut by 8 bases and J by 2 bases, with 10 bases left in between. CDR1 and CDR2 (germline): MDHEN, SYDVKM. CDR3 length: 12 amino acids. The CDR3, as DNA: TGTGCCAGCTGGAAGCGTCCCTACGAGCAGTACTTC. Its translation: CASWKRPYEQYF.

The chain recombines TRBV2 with TRBJ1-5; D is unclear. Trimming left V 7 bases short and J 0 bases short, with 7 bases between. The CDR3 is 13 residues long. Per germline, CDR1 SNHLY and CDR2 FYNNEI. In DNA, the CDR3 is TGTGCCAGCACCCTTTATAGCAATCAGCCCCAGCATTTT. The encoded protein is CASTLYSNQPQHF.

V and J are TRBV7-8 and TRBJ2-5; no definite D call. Germline V gene data show CDR1 as SGHVS and CDR2 as FQNEAQ. V was pared by 5 bases and J by 1 base, with 8 bases between. The CDR3 extends over 13 amino acids. DNA of the CDR3: TGTGCCAGCAGCCCCAGAACCCAAGAGACCCAGTACTTC. This sequence encodes CASSPRTQETQYF.

The chain uses TRBV5-1 and TRBJ2-2; D might be TRBD2 (5 bases). The germline V gene encodes CDR1 SGHRS and CDR2 YFSETQ. Trimming left V 1 base short and J 6 bases short, with 16 bases between. The CDR3 has 16 residues. In DNA form, the CDR3 reads TGCGCCAGCAGCTTGAAGCAGAACCAGCGGTCCGGGGAGCTGTTTTTT. Translation gives CASSLKQNQRSGELFF.

The V call is TRBV6-5, the J call TRBJ1-1; perhaps TRBD1 as D (6 bases). This CDR3 region has 13 residues. Germline CDR1 is MNHEY and CDR2 is SVGAGI. Trimming removed 5 bases at V and 4 bases at J, with 11 bases between. The CDR3 DNA is TGTGCCAGCAGTACAGGGTCCGGCACTGAAGCTTTCTTT. Amino acids: CASSTGSGTEAFF.

The V gene is TRBV15, the J gene TRBJ2-1; no definite D call. The germline V gene encodes CDR1 LNHNV and CDR2 YYDKDF (reference sequence). The CDR3 runs to 17 residues. The V gene lost 1 base and the J gene lost 9 bases, with 22 bases spanning the gap. This CDR3 is CATSRALSRLLGGEQFF. The CDR3 region has the DNA TGTGCCACCAGCAGAGCCCTTAGTCGGTTACTTGGCGGTGAGCAGTTCTTC.

The V and J genes are TRBV7-2 and TRBJ2-3, with TRBD2 matching 11 bases. Germline V lookup: CDR1 SGHTA, CDR2 FQGNSA. V lost 3 bases to trimming and J lost 3 bases; unmatched junction nucleotides: 2. The length of the CDR3 is 15 residues. CDR3 in DNA: TGTGCCAGCAGCTTGGGACTAGCGGCAACAGATACGCAGTATTTT. Its protein product is CASSLGLAATDTQYF.

This clone was recorded only once. V usage is TRBV6-1 and J usage is TRBJ1-6, with unresolved D. Germline V gene sequence: CDR1 MNHNS, CDR2 SASEGT. The CDR3 runs 15 residues. V was shortened by 1 base and J by 7 bases, with 11 bases between the two germline ends. The CDR3 here is CASSEDGLTNSPLHF. CDR3 nucleotide sequence: TGTGCCAGCAGTGAAGATGGGCTGACCAATTCACCCCTCCACTTT.

The rearrangement links TRBV4-2 to TRBJ1-2; 7 nucleotides align to TRBD1. V lost 3 bases to trimming and J lost 8 bases; unmatched junction nucleotides: 12. Germline loops: CDR1 LGHNA, CDR2 YNFKEQ. The CDR3 sequence is 15 residues long. The CDR3 sequence is CASSQSEEGAWGYTF. The CDR3 bases are TGTGCCAGCAGCCAGTCGGAGGAGGGGGCTTGGGGCTACACCTTC.

With regard to this clone: Other DNA variants within this sample encode the same CDR3. The chain joins TRBV6-5 to TRBJ2-2; 7 bases fit TRBD2. V shed 0 bases and J 6 bases; nucleotides not matched to a gene: 1. Germline V gene data show CDR1 as MNHEY and CDR2 as SVGAGI. The CDR3 loop spans 14 amino acids. The DNA for the CDR3 is TGTGCCAGCAGTTACTCGCTAGCGGCCGGGGAGCTGTTTTTT. Translated: CASSYSLAAGELFF.

This clone appeared once. This chain connects TRBV29-1 to TRBJ2-1, with 10 bases fitting TRBD1. This CDR3 has 14 amino acids. After removal of 8 bases from V and 5 bases from J, the junction contained 9 bases not matched to a gene. Germline loops: CDR1 SQVTM, CDR2 ANQGSEA. CDR3 DNA sequence: TGCAGCCACTACCCCGGGACAGGGGACAATGAGCAGTTCTTC. Translation gives CSHYPGTGDNEQFF.

The chain uses TRBV27 and TRBJ2-1, with 12 bases fitting TRBD2. The J segment lost 9 bases and the V segment lost 5 bases, leaving 8 bases of the junction unmatched. The CDR3 consists of 15 residues. Germline V gene sequence: CDR1 MNHEY, CDR2 SMNVEV (reference sequence). This chain's CDR3 is CASSGLAGPGGEQFF. In DNA, the CDR3 is TGTGCCAGCAGTGGACTAGCGGGACCAGGCGGTGAGCAGTTCTTC.

The rearrangement joins TRBV27 to TRBJ1-5; TRBD1 matches 9 bases. The CDR3 length is 14 residues. CDR1 and CDR2 from the germline V gene are MNHEY and SMNVEV (reference sequence). With 5 bases clipped from V and 7 bases from J, the junction kept 6 bases outside the gene matches. CDR3 region: CASSQTGGGQPQHF. The CDR3 coding sequence is TGTGCCAGCAGTCAGACAGGGGGTGGGCAGCCCCAGCATTTT.

This chain connects TRBV25-1 to TRBJ2-7; TRBD2 agrees at 7 bases. CDR3 size: 16 residues. Trimming took 1 base from V and 4 from J; bases not matched to a gene: 10. Germline CDR1 reads MGHDK; CDR2 reads SYGVNS. CDR3 nucleotide sequence: TGTGCCAGCAGTGAATTCCGTGGGGGGGGACCGTACGAGCAGTACTTC. Its protein product is CASSEFRGGGPYEQYF.